The rows below give T cell receptor beta chains drawn from one sample of a study of blood T cell repertoires in COVID-19. Assay: immunoSEQ multiplex PCR; the TCRdb copy retains only in-frame clones and omits some. The sample consists of about 140,000 clones, about nine tenths of them appearing once. The sequenced sample consisted of PBMCs or T cells enriched from blood (not recorded which). The receptors were sampled from a man between 60 and 75 years old who had recovered from COVID-19. Each CDR3 is given with its conserved first and last residue. A D gene is named only where the DNA matches it firmly. Clone size is given for some rows only: seen once, a few or many times, or a class if the clone is expanded.

J gene: TRBJ1-2
D gene: .
clone size: once
V gene: TRBV7-8
CDR3 protein: CASSPGAGRKGYTF
CDR3 DNA: TGTGCCAGCAGCCCCGGGGCGGGGAGGAAGGGCTACACCTTC

J gene: TRBJ2-3
D gene: .
clone size: .
V gene: TRBV7-6
CDR3 protein: CASSLKKSGGTDTQYF
CDR3 DNA: TGTGCCAGCAGCTTAAAAAAGTCAGGGGGCACAGATACGCAGTATTTT

J gene: TRBJ2-5
D gene: .
clone size: .
V gene: TRBV5-1
CDR3 protein: CASSLGGVQETQYF
CDR3 DNA: TGCGCCAGCAGCTTGGGCGGGGTCCAAGAGACCCAGTACTTC

J gene: TRBJ2-7
D gene: TRBD2
clone size: .
V gene: TRBV5-4
CDR3 protein: CASSLEREASYEQYF
CDR3 DNA: TGTGCCAGCAGCTTAGAGCGGGAGGCTTCCTACGAGCAGTACTTC

J gene: TRBJ2-7
D gene: TRBD2
clone size: .
V gene: TRBV4-2
CDR3 protein: CASSLAGVSYEQYF
CDR3 DNA: TGTGCCAGCAGCCTAGCGGGTGTCTCCTACGAGCAGTACTTC

J gene: TRBJ2-6
D gene: .
clone size: once
V gene: TRBV9
CDR3 protein: CASSGARYPPGANVLTF
CDR3 DNA: TGTGCCAGCAGCGGCGCCAGGTATCCACCTGGGGCCAACGTCCTGACTTTC

J gene: TRBJ1-4
D gene: .
clone size: once
V gene: TRBV5-5
CDR3 protein: CASSLDGEKLFF
CDR3 DNA: TGTGCCAGCAGCTTGGACGGGGAAAAACTGTTTTTT

J gene: TRBJ2-7
D gene: TRBD2
clone size: .
V gene: TRBV9
CDR3 protein: CASSVASVAGRNEQYF
CDR3 DNA: TGTGCCAGCAGCGTAGCTTCGGTAGCGGGACGCAACGAGCAGTACTTC

J gene: TRBJ2-3
D gene: .
clone size: .
V gene: TRBV7-8
CDR3 protein: CASSLVAGPGVGDTQYF
CDR3 DNA: TGTGCCAGCAGCTTAGTTGCAGGGCCGGGAGTCGGAGATACGCAGTATTTT

J gene: TRBJ2-3
D gene: .
clone size: .
V gene: TRBV2
CDR3 protein: CASSTQDTQYF
CDR3 DNA: TGTGCCAGCAGTACTCAAGATACGCAGTATTTT

J gene: TRBJ1-1
D gene: TRBD1
clone size: .
V gene: TRBV25-1
CDR3 protein: CASSEHSGQGGAFF
CDR3 DNA: TGTGCCAGCAGTGAACATTCGGGACAGGGAGGAGCTTTCTTT

J gene: TRBJ1-1
D gene: TRBD1
clone size: .
V gene: TRBV7-9
CDR3 protein: CASSRQGSEAFF
CDR3 DNA: TGTGCCAGCAGCCGACAGGGCTCTGAAGCTTTCTTT

J gene: TRBJ2-2
D gene: .
clone size: .
V gene: TRBV19
CDR3 protein: CASGVIALTGELFF
CDR3 DNA: TGTGCCAGTGGAGTGATAGCGCTCACCGGGGAGCTGTTTTTT